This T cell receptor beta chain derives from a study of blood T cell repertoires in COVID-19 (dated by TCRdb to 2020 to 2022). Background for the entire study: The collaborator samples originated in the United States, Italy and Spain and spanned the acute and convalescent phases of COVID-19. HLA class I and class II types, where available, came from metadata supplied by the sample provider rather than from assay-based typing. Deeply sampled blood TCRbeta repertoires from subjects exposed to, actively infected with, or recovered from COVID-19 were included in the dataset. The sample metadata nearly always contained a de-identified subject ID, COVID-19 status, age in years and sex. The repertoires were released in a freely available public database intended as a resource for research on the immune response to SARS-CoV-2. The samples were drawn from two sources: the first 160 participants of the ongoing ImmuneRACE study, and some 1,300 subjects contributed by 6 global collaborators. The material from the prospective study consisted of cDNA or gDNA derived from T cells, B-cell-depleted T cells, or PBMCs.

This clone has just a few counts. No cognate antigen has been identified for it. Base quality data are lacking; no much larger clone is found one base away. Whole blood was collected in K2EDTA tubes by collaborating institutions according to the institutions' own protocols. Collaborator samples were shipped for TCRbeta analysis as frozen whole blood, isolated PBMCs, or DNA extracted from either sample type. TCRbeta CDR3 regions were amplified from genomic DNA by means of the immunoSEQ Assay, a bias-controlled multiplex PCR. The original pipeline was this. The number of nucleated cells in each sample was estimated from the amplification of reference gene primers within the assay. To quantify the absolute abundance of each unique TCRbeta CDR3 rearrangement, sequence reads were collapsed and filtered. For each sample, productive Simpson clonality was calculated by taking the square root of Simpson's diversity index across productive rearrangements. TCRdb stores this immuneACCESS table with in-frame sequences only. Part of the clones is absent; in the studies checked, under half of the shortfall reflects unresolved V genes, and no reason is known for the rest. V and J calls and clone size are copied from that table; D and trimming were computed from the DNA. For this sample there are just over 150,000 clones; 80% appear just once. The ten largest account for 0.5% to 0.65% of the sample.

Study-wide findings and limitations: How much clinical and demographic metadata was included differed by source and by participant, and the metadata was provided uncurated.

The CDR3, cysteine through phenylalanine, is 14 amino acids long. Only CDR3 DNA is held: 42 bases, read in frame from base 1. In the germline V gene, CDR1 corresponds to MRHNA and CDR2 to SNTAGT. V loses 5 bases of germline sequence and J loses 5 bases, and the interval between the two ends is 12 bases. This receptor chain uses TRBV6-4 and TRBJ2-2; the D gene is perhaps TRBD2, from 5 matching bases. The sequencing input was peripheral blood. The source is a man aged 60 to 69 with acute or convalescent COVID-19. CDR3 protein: CASSRSPGTGELFF. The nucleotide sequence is TGTGCCAGCAGTCGTAGCCCGGGGACCGGGGAGCTGTTTTTT.